The 20 T cell receptor beta chains presented below share a single source sample, sequenced in a study of beta chain features in type 1 diabetes. Reverse transcription of all isolated RNA meant that expressed TCRB transcripts were sequenced. Measured with immunoSEQ multiplex PCR; TCRdb has only the in-frame clones, and not every one. The sample holds 60,000 or so clones, approximately 59% seen once. The sample was Tregs from blood. Every receptor here comes from a woman between 18 and 29 years old in good health.

This clone occurred a few times. The J gene is TRBJ2-1, the V gene TRBV5-1, with 10 bases lining up with TRBD2. There are 16 residues in the CDR3. Germline lookup yields CDR1 SGHRS and CDR2 YFSETQ. The V and J ends lost 4 bases and 5 bases, in that order; junction bases with no gene match: 9. This CDR3 reads CASSPSPSGGNNEQFF. The CDR3 DNA sequence: TGCGCCAGCAGCCCCAGTCCTAGCGGGGGTAACAATGAGCAGTTCTTC.

The chain couples TRBV14 to TRBJ1-6; tentatively, D is TRBD1 (6 bases). CDR1 is SGHDN and CDR2 is FVKESK in the germline V gene. This CDR3 has 15 amino acids. V was clipped by 4 bases and J by 4 bases, with 11 bases between them. In DNA, the CDR3 is TGTGCCAGCAGCCCGACGACAGGATATAATTCACCCCTCCACTTT. It specifies CASSPTTGYNSPLHF.

The chain combines TRBV11-2 with TRBJ2-2; TRBD2 is a possible D gene (6 bases). V was cut by 5 bases and J by 2 bases, with 15 bases left in between. CDR1 is SGHAT and CDR2 is FQNNGV in the germline V gene. CDR3 length equals 16 residues. CDR3 DNA: TGTGCCAGCAGCCGCACTGGGGGGATTAACACCGGGGAGCTGTTTTTT. It codes for CASSRTGGINTGELFF.

The V and J genes are TRBV7-9 and TRBJ1-6; D remains unclear. V shed 1 base and J shed 5 bases, with 12 bases lying between them. The CDR3 is 16 amino acids. CDR1 and CDR2 (germline): SEHNR, FQNEAQ (reference sequence). CDR3 in amino acids: CASSLGAAGNNSPLHF. The CDR3 DNA follows: TGTGCCAGCAGCTTAGGGGCGGCGGGCAATAATTCACCCCTCCACTTT.

As regards this clone: One junction end does not reproduce the germline sequence, and a read error may be involved. The chain links TRBV7-7 to TRBJ1-5, with TRBD1 matching over 10 bases. CDR1 and CDR2 from the germline V gene are SSHAT and FNYEAQ (reference sequence). The CDR3 is made up of 17 amino acids. This CDR3 reads CASSRTGGRCYNQPQHF. The CDR3, as DNA: TGTGCTAGCAGCCGGACAGGGGGGCGATGTTACAATCAGCCCCAGCATTTT.

This clone showed up just once. The chain joins TRBV18 to TRBJ2-7, with 9 bases lining up with TRBD1. CDR1 KGHSH and CDR2 LQKENI come from the germline V gene. The CDR3 spans 13 residues. Losses at the gene ends were 4 bases for V and 6 bases for J; bases not matched to a gene: 4. The CDR3 DNA is TGTGCCAGCTCACTAACAGGGGGCGCCGAGCAGTACTTC. Encoded protein: CASSLTGGAEQYF.

This chain uses TRBV30 with TRBJ1-1; a possible D gene is TRBD1 (5 bases). Germline V gene lookup returns CDR1 GTSNPN and CDR2 SVGIG (reference sequence). The germline V and J ends were trimmed by 2 bases and 6 bases, with 16 bases remaining between them. This CDR3 contains 14 residues. The CDR3 sequence is CAWSRRQGTPEAFF. CDR3 coding DNA: TGTGCCTGGAGTCGGCGGCAGGGAACCCCTGAAGCTTTCTTT.

This clone was seen a few times. The rearrangement uses TRBV19 and TRBJ1-5; the D gene is possibly TRBD1 (6 bases). The germline V gene has CDR1 LNHDA and CDR2 SQIVND (reference sequence). V shed 3 bases and J shed 5 bases, with 11 bases lying between them. This CDR3 is built from 14 residues. DNA of the CDR3: TGTGCCAGTAGTATCACAGGGTTCTATCAGCCCCAGCATTTT. It translates to CASSITGFYQPQHF.

The chain has TRBV7-9 and TRBJ1-2; TRBD1 might be the D (6 bases). Germline CDR1 SEHNR, CDR2 FQNEAQ (reference sequence). This CDR3 comprises 14 residues. V lost 6 bases and J 4 bases, leaving 15 bases between the germline ends. CDR3 DNA: TGTGCCAGCAGAATGGACAGTAGGATCTATGGCTACACCTTC. Amino acid sequence: CASRMDSRIYGYTF.

J is TRBJ2-5 and V is TRBV5-1, with 7 bases fitting TRBD1. The J call is uncertain, as TRBJ2-7 better fits the DNA end. The CDR3 has 13 residues. In germline, CDR1 is SGHRS, CDR2 YFSETQ. The CDR3 sequence: CASSQGDSYEQYF. In nucleotides, the CDR3 is TGCGCCAGCAGCCAAGGGGACAGCTACGAGCAGTACTTC.

This clone has only a few counts. This chain joins TRBV29-1 and TRBJ2-1; no reliable D call. Germline-derived CDR1 and CDR2 are SQVTM and ANQGSEA. The CDR3 consists of 13 residues. V shed 5 bases and J shed 5 bases, with 13 bases lying between them. The CDR3 protein is CSVISDTNNEQFF. The CDR3, as DNA: TGCAGCGTTATTAGTGACACCAACAATGAGCAGTTCTTC.

The CDR3 sequence: CASSYRLAGDNEQFF. As DNA, the CDR3 is TGCGCCAGCAGCTATCGACTAGCGGGAGACAATGAGCAGTTCTTC. The chain couples TRBV5-1 to TRBJ2-1, with TRBD2 matching over 12 bases. The length of the CDR3 is 15 residues. V lost 3 bases, J lost 5 bases, and 3 bases stayed unmatched. Germline assignment: CDR1 SGHRS and CDR2 YFSETQ.

The rearrangement uses TRBV18 and TRBJ2-6; 9 nucleotides align to TRBD1. Trimming cost V 4 bases and J 2 bases; bases outside gene matches: 6. The CDR3 extends over 17 amino acids. CDR1 and CDR2 (germline): KGHSH, LQKENI. This chain's CDR3 is CASSLSGDRAGANVLTF. Written as DNA, the CDR3 is TGTGCCAGCTCACTATCGGGGGACAGGGCTGGGGCCAACGTCCTGACTTTC.

Concerning this clone: Other DNA variants within this sample encode the same CDR3. This chain connects TRBV5-1 to TRBJ1-2; no firm D call. Trimming shortened V by 0 bases and J by 3 bases, and 9 bases separated the two germline ends. CDR1 and CDR2 from the germline V gene are SGHRS and YFSETQ. This CDR3 is built from 14 residues. The CDR3: CASSLANQDYGYTF. The CDR3 DNA reads TGCGCCAGCAGCTTGGCCAACCAGGACTATGGCTACACCTTC.

In this sample, this clone turned up once. V is TRBV7-2 and J is TRBJ2-3; maybe TRBD1 (6 bases). CDR1 and CDR2 from the germline V gene are SGHTA and FQGNSA. V lost 6 bases and J lost 6, with 10 bases in between. This CDR3 has 12 amino acids. The CDR3 DNA reads as TGTGCCAGCAGATTAAGGGGGGATACGCAGTATTTT. Protein product: CASRLRGDTQYF.

V gene TRBV19 combines with J gene TRBJ2-3; D perhaps matches TRBD2 (5 bases). CDR3 length equals 15 residues. V was shortened by 5 bases and J by 0 bases, with 12 bases between the two germline ends. CDR1 LNHDA and CDR2 SQIVND come from the germline V gene (reference sequence). The CDR3 spells CASSVLGASTDTQYF. CDR3 bases: TGTGCCAGTAGTGTACTAGGTGCTAGCACAGATACGCAGTATTTT.

The chain employs TRBV11-2 and TRBJ2-3; no reliable D call. V lost 2 bases and J lost 0, with 9 bases in between. There are 15 residues in the CDR3. Germline V gene lookup returns CDR1 SGHAT and CDR2 FQNNGV. DNA for the CDR3: TGTGCCAGCAGCTTATTGCCCCAGAGCACAGATACGCAGTATTTT. Amino acids: CASSLLPQSTDTQYF.

V and J are TRBV9 and TRBJ1-2, with a possible D match to TRBD1 (5 bases). This CDR3 contains 16 residues. Trimming took 3 bases from V and 2 from J, leaving 17 bases between them. The V gene's germline CDR1 is SGDLS and CDR2 YYNGEE. The CDR3 spells CASSAGPREGNYGYTF. For the CDR3, the DNA is TGTGCCAGCAGCGCCGGACCCAGGGAAGGGAACTATGGCTACACCTTC.

This clone appeared once. The V call is TRBV18, the J call TRBJ2-2, with 12 bases that match TRBD2. V gave up 2 bases and J gave up 7 bases; unmatched junction bases: 5. Germline lookup yields CDR1 KGHSH and CDR2 LQKENI. The length of the CDR3 is 16 residues. The CDR3 loop is CASSPTSGRNGGELFF. CDR3 bases: TGTGCCAGCTCACCAACTAGCGGGAGGAATGGCGGGGAGCTGTTTTTT.

The gene calls are TRBV6-6 and TRBJ2-5, with 10 bases that match TRBD2. With V trimmed by 5 bases and J by 2 bases, 5 bases remained unmatched. There are 15 residues in the CDR3. Looked up from germline, CDR1 is MNHNY and CDR2 is SVGAGI (reference sequence). The CDR3 is CASSRPSGGQETQYF. The CDR3 DNA follows: TGTGCCAGCAGTCGGCCTAGCGGGGGACAAGAGACCCAGTACTTC.